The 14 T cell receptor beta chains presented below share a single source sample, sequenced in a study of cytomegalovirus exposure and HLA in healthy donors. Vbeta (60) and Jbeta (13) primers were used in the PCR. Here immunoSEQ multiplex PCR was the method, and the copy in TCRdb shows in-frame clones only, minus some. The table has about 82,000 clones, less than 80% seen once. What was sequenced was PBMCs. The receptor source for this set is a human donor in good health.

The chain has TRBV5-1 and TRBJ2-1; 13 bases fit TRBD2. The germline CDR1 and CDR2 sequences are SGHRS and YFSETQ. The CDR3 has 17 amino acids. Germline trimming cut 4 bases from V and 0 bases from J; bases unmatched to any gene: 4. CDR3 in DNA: TGCGCCAGCAGCCGGACTAGCGGGGGATACTCCTACAATGAGCAGTTCTTC. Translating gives CASSRTSGGYSYNEQFF. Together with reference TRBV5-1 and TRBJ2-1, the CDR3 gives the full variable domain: KAGVTQTPRYLIKTRGQQVTLSCSPISGHRSVSWYQQTPGQGLQFLFEYFSETQRNKGNFPGRFSGRQFSNSRSEMNVSTLELGDSALYLCASSRTSGGYSYNEQFFGPGTRLTVL.

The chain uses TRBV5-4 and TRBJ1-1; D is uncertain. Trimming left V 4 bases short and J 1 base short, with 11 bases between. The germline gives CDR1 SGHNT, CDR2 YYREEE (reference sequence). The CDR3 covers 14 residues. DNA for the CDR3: TGTGCCAGCAGCGGAGATTTGAGGAACACTGAAGCTTTCTTT. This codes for CASSGDLRNTEAFF.

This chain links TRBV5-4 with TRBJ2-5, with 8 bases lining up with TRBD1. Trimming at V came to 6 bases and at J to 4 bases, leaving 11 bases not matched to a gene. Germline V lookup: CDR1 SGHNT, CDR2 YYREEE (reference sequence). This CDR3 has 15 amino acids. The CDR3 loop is CASTPTGEGGETQYF. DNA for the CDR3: TGTGCCAGCACCCCGACAGGGGAAGGGGGAGAGACCCAGTACTTC.

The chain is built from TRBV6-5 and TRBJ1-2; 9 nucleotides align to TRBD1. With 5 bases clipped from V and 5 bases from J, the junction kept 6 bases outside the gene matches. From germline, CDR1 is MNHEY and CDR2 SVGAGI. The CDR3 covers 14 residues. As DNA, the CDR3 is TGTGCCAGCAGTCAACAGGGGGCGCGATATGGCTACACCTTC. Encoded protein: CASSQQGARYGYTF.

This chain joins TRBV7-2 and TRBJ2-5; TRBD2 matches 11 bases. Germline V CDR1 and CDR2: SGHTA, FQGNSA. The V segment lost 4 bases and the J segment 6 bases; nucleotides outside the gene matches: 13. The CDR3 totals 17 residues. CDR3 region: CASSSPSSGGPFQTQYF. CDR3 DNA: TGTGCCAGCAGCTCCCCCTCTAGCGGGGGGCCGTTTCAGACCCAGTACTTC.

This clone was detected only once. CDR3 protein: CASSRTSGGNNEQFF. The DNA of the CDR3 is TGTGCCAGTAGCCGGACTAGCGGGGGGAACAATGAGCAGTTCTTC. The genes are TRBV19 and TRBJ2-1; 14 bases align to TRBD2. J gave up 5 bases and V 6 bases, and 3 bases lay outside the gene matches. Germline V gene sequence: CDR1 LNHDA, CDR2 SQIVND (reference sequence). This CDR3 has 15 residues.

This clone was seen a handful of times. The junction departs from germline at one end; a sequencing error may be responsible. Written as DNA, the CDR3 is TGTGCCAGCAGCTTAGAACAGTTCGGCTACCCCTTC. Its translation is CASSLEQFGYPF. The rearrangement joins TRBV7-2 to TRBJ1-2; D is undetermined. Germline CDR1 and CDR2: SGHTA and FQGNSA. The CDR3 has 12 residues.

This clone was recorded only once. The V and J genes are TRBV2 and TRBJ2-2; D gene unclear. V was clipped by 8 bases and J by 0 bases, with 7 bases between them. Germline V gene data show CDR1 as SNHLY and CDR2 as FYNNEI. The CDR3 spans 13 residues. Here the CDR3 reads CASESANTGELFF. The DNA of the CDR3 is TGTGCCAGCGAAAGCGCGAACACCGGGGAGCTGTTTTTT.

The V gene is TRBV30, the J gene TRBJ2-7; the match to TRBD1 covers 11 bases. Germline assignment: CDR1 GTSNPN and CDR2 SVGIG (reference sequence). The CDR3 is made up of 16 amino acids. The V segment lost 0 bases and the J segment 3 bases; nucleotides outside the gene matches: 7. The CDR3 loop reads CAWSVLPGTGGYEQYF. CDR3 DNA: TGTGCCTGGAGTGTCCTTCCCGGGACAGGGGGCTACGAGCAGTACTTC.

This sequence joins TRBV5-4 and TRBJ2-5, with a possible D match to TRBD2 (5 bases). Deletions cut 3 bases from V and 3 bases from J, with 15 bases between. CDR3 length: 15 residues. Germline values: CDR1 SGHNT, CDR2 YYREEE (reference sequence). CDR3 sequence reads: CASSSSHGVEETQYF. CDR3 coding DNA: TGTGCCAGCAGCTCCTCTCACGGGGTGGAAGAGACCCAGTACTTC.

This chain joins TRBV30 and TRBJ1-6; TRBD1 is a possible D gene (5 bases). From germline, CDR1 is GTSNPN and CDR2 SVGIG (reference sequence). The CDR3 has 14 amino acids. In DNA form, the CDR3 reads TGTGCTTTCGGGGGAGGAGCGGCTAATTCACCCCTCCACTTT. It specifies CAFGGGAANSPLHF.

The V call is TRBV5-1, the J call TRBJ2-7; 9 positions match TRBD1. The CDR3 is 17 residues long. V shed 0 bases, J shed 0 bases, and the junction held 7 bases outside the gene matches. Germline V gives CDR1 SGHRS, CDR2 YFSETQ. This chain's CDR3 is CASSLAWVTGGSYEQYF. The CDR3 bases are TGCGCCAGCAGCTTGGCCTGGGTGACAGGGGGCTCCTACGAGCAGTACTTC.

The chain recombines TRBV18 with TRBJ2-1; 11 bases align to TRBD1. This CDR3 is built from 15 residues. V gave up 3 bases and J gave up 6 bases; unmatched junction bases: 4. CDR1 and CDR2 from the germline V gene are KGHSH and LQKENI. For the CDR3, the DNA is TGTGCCAGCTCACCGGACAGGGGGCGCGCCAATGAGCAGTTCTTC. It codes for CASSPDRGRANEQFF. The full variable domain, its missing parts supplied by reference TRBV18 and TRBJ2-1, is NAGVMQNPRHLVRRRGQEARLRCSPMKGHSHVYWYRQLPEEGLKFMVYLQKENIIDESGMPKERFSAEFPKEGPSILRIQQVVRGDSAAYFCASSPDRGRANEQFFGPGTRLTVL.

The CDR3 DNA follows: TGTGCCAGCAGGGAGGGACAGGGAGAGTACTTC. Translated, it gives CASREGQGEYF. V gene TRBV6-4 combines with J gene TRBJ2-7; 9 bases are a match to TRBD1. This CDR3 has 11 amino acids. V lost 6 bases and J lost 11; bases outside the gene matches: 5. From germline, CDR1 is MRHNA and CDR2 SNTAGT.